The entry that follows covers one TCR beta chain sequence. No antigen is known for it. These data belong to a study of post-analysis software for immune sequencing data. Findings of the study overall: TRBV segments more frequent in patients than in controls numbered roughly 5 and included TRBV5-6, TRBV5-1 and TRBV20-1.

Germline V gene sequence: CDR1 LGHDT, CDR2 YNNKEL (reference sequence). Losses at the gene ends were 0 bases for V and 1 base for J; bases not matched to a gene: 8. The CDR3 is 18 amino acids. Included in the TCR beta cDNA libraries were unique molecular identifiers. MiXCR, run by TCRdb on the PCR reads, gives a single entry per CDR3 protein. The sample holds roughly 570,000 distinct CDR3 sequences, 30% to 40% seen once. This sequence was found in a girl aged 2-17 years with multiple sclerosis. The chain has TRBV3-1 and TRBJ2-1, with 8 bases fitting TRBD2. Sequenced sample: blood. CDR3 amino acids: CASSQDSFSGGSYNEQFF. The CDR3, as DNA: TGTGCCAGCAGCCAAGATAGCTTCAGCGGGGGATCCTACAATGAGCAGTTCTTC.